One and the same sample provided the 13 T cell receptor beta chains below, sequenced in a study of blood T cell repertoires in COVID-19 (dated by TCRdb to 2018 to 2021). Libraries came from the immunoSEQ multiplex PCR assay. Entries here come from immuneACCESS through TCRdb and include only in-frame sequences with V and J called. Some clones fail to appear in such tables; in the studies checked, an unresolved V gene covers under half of the shortfall, and the cause of the remainder is unknown. The table for this sample lists about 260,000 clones; over 75% of them were counted only once. The ten top clones hold 2.5% to 3.5% of the sample. The material sequenced was PBMCs or T cells enriched from blood (not recorded which). Every receptor here comes from a woman aged 40 to 50 who had been exposed to COVID-19.

V is TRBV5-6 and J is TRBJ1-4; no definite D call. Trimming cost V 2 bases and J 4 bases, with 9 bases left between them. The CDR3 runs 14 residues. Germline CDR1 and CDR2: SGHDT and YYEEEE. Written as DNA, the CDR3 is TGTGCCAGCAGCTTTGGCCTCAATAATGAAAAACTGTTTTTT. Protein product: CASSFGLNNEKLFF.

This chain connects TRBV30 to TRBJ1-1; 8 bases agree with TRBD1. Germline V CDR1 and CDR2: GTSNPN, SVGIG (reference sequence). With V trimmed by 7 bases and J by 2 bases, 9 bases remained unmatched. The CDR3 runs to 14 residues. The CDR3 DNA is TGTGCCTCCCAGGGGGCGTCGGTAAACACTGAAGCTTTCTTT. Its protein is CASQGASVNTEAFF.

The CDR3 is CASSQEGQGGQPQHF. Here the CDR3 DNA reads TGTGCCAGCAGCCAAGAGGGACAGGGTGGACAGCCCCAGCATTTT. The chain is built from TRBV4-2 and TRBJ1-5, with 9 bases lining up with TRBD1. CDR3 size: 15 residues. Germline V gene sequence: CDR1 LGHNA, CDR2 YNFKEQ. J was trimmed by 7 bases and V by 0 bases; bases with no gene match: 4.

V and J are TRBV7-3 and TRBJ2-3; 7 nucleotides align to TRBD2. The germline gives CDR1 SGHTA, CDR2 FQGTGA. J was trimmed by 6 bases and V by 4 bases; bases with no gene match: 1. The CDR3 runs 12 residues. The CDR3 reads CASSSGGDTQYF. CDR3 in DNA: TGTGCCAGCAGCTCCGGGGGGGATACGCAGTATTTT.

The chain employs TRBV7-2 and TRBJ1-2; maybe TRBD1 (5 bases). This CDR3 is 14 amino acids long. Trimming left V 0 bases short and J 2 bases short, with 7 bases between. Germline lookup yields CDR1 SGHTA and CDR2 FQGNSA. The CDR3 loop is CASSLAAGNYGYTF. Here the CDR3 DNA reads TGTGCCAGCAGCTTAGCGGCAGGGAACTATGGCTACACCTTC. Looking up the rest from reference TRBV7-2 and TRBJ1-2 gives the full variable domain: GAGVSQSPSNKVTEKGKDVELRCDPISGHTALYWYRQSLGQGLEFLIYFQGNSAPDKSGLPSDRFSAERTGGSVSTLTIQRTQQEDSAVYLCASSLAAGNYGYTFGSGTRLTVV.

The chain employs TRBV19 and TRBJ1-5; D is unresolved. Germline CDR1 is LNHDA and CDR2 is SQIVND (reference sequence). The CDR3 runs to 15 residues. Trimming removed 3 bases at V and 3 bases at J, with 12 bases between. The CDR3 DNA sequence: TGTGCCAGTAGTATCCCCGGGGATTACAATCAGCCCCAGCATTTT. Translated, it gives CASSIPGDYNQPQHF.

The CDR3 spells CASSQGQGTHEQFF. CDR3 bases: TGTGCCAGCAGCCAGGGACAGGGGACCCATGAGCAGTTCTTC. This chain uses TRBV9 with TRBJ2-1, with TRBD1 matching 10 bases. This CDR3 contains 14 residues. Germline trimming cut 4 bases from V and 8 bases from J; bases unmatched to any gene: 6. The germline CDR1 and CDR2 sequences are SGDLS and YYNGEE.

The chain has TRBV5-1 and TRBJ1-5; 8 positions match TRBD1. Germline V gene sequence: CDR1 SGHRS, CDR2 YFSETQ. With 4 bases clipped from V and 5 bases from J, the junction kept 11 bases outside the gene matches. The CDR3 covers 16 residues. As DNA, the CDR3 is TGCGCCAGCAGCCCGGCCCCCGGACAGGGTCATCAGCCCCAGCATTTT. It specifies CASSPAPGQGHQPQHF.

This rearrangement joins TRBV7-3 to TRBJ2-1, with 10 nucleotides matching TRBD2. The length of the CDR3 is 19 residues. The trim removed 1 base at V and 1 base at J, leaving 10 bases unmatched. Germline V gene sequence: CDR1 SGHTA, CDR2 FQGTGA. This CDR3 reads CASSLNGELAGNSYNEQFF. The CDR3 DNA reads as TGTGCCAGCAGCTTAAATGGGGAACTAGCGGGGAATTCCTACAATGAGCAGTTCTTC.

The CDR3 reads CASSYSNGYSNQPQHF. CDR3 sequence (DNA): TGTGCCAGCAGTTACTCAAACGGGTATAGCAATCAGCCCCAGCATTTT. This sequence joins TRBV6-2 or TRBV6-3 and TRBJ1-5; D is unresolved. V dropped 0 bases and J dropped 0 bases, with 9 bases sitting between them. The CDR3 is made up of 16 amino acids. The germline V gene encodes CDR1 MNHEY and CDR2 SVGEGT.

The rearrangement links TRBV11-3 to TRBJ1-4; possible D gene TRBD1, 5 bases. CDR3 length: 15 residues. Germline assignment: CDR1 SGHNT and CDR2 YENEEA. Trimming took 4 bases from V and 0 from J, leaving 9 bases between them. Here the CDR3 reads CASSSYRTTNEKLFF. Here the CDR3 DNA reads TGTGCCAGCAGCTCTTACAGGACAACTAATGAAAAACTGTTTTTT.

This sequence joins TRBV28 and TRBJ1-3, with D maybe TRBD1 (6 bases). The germline V gene has CDR1 MDHEN and CDR2 SYDVKM. The CDR3 runs 13 residues. The DNA for the CDR3 is TGTGGGGGGCGGGCCAGCTCTGGAAACACCATATATTTT. This encodes CGGRASSGNTIYF. Filled out from reference TRBV28 and TRBJ1-3, the complete variable domain reads DVKVTQSSRYLVKRTGEKVFLECVQDMDHENMFWYRQDPGLGLRLIYFSYDVKMKEKGDIPEGYSVSREKKERFSLILESASTNQTSMYLCGGRASSGNTIYFGEGSWLTVV.

The chain has TRBV9 and TRBJ2-7; the match to TRBD2 covers 13 bases. The length of the CDR3 is 16 residues. V dropped 4 bases and J dropped 2; count of bases not matched to a gene: 6. Germline assignment: CDR1 SGDLS and CDR2 YYNGEE. The CDR3 protein is CASSPRTSGGPYEQYF. CDR3 coding DNA: TGTGCCAGCAGCCCAAGGACTAGCGGGGGTCCCTACGAGCAGTACTTC. Full variable domain (remainder filled in from reference TRBV9 and TRBJ2-7): DSGVTQTPKHLITATGQRVTLRCSPRSGDLSVYWYQQSLDQGLQFLIQYYNGEERAKGNILERFSAQQFPDLHSELNLSSLELGDSALYFCASSPRTSGGPYEQYFGPGTRLTVT.